The 19 T cell receptor beta chains below all came from one sample that was sequenced in a study of OX40 agonist ivuxolimab in advanced cancers. Data came from immunoSEQ multiplex PCR; TCRdb stores just in-frame clones and leaves some out. The sample contains some 74,000 clones, approximately 91% of which appear only once. The material was CD4+ or CD8+ T cells sorted from blood, obtained in a trial of the OX40 agonist ivuxolimab. These receptor sequences come from an adult with an advanced solid tumor such as melanoma, head and neck, liver or kidney cancer.

The CDR3 nucleotides are TGCGCCAGCAGCTCGGACAGGGTGAACACTGAAGCTTTCTTT. Protein product: CASSSDRVNTEAFF. This chain connects TRBV5-1 to TRBJ1-1, with 8 bases lining up with TRBD1. CDR1 and CDR2 from the germline V gene are SGHRS and YFSETQ. Trimming took 3 bases from V and 0 from J; bases not matched to a gene: 1. The CDR3 totals 14 residues.

The rearrangement joins TRBV19 to TRBJ2-1, with a weak D call TRBD1 (6 bases). Germline CDR1 and CDR2: LNHDA and SQIVND (reference sequence). This CDR3 comprises 13 residues. Trimming cost V 1 base and J 7 bases, with 8 bases left between them. The CDR3: CASSIAQGNEQFF. The CDR3, as DNA: TGTGCCAGTAGTATAGCCCAGGGGAATGAGCAGTTCTTC. Supplemented by reference TRBV19 and TRBJ2-1, the full variable domain reads DGGITQSPKYLFRKEGQNVTLSCEQNLNHDAMYWYRQDPGQGLRLIYYSQIVNDFQKGDIAEGYSVSREKKESFPLTVTSAQKNPTAFYLCASSIAQGNEQFFGPGTRLTVL.

The chain combines TRBV28 with TRBJ1-3, with D hard to call. The CDR3 runs 13 residues. Trimming shortened V by 6 bases and J by 0 bases, and 6 bases separated the two germline ends. Germline CDR1 is MDHEN and CDR2 is SYDVKM. As DNA, the CDR3 is TGTGCCAGCAGAGGGTTCTCTGGAAACACCATATATTTT. Protein sequence: CASRGFSGNTIYF.

This chain links TRBV5-1 with TRBJ2-1; D is perhaps TRBD1 (5 bases). In germline, CDR1 is SGHRS, CDR2 YFSETQ. The CDR3 sequence is 16 residues long. Deletions cut 1 base from V and 4 bases from J, with 15 bases between. The CDR3 spells CASSLWGPTNYNEQFF. The CDR3 coding sequence is TGCGCCAGCAGCTTGTGGGGCCCGACCAATTACAATGAGCAGTTCTTC.

J is TRBJ1-5 and V is TRBV5-6, with no clear D. Germline CDR1 reads SGHDT; CDR2 reads YYEEEE. The CDR3 is made up of 14 amino acids. V lost 2 bases and J lost 3, with 9 bases in between. CDR3 coding DNA: TGTGCCAGCAGCTTACGGGGTAACAATCAGCCCCAGCATTTT. Residues: CASSLRGNNQPQHF. Using reference TRBV5-6 and TRBJ1-5 for the parts outside the CDR3, the full variable domain is DAGVTQSPTHLIKTRGQQVTLRCSPKSGHDTVSWYQQALGQGPQFIFQYYEEEERQRGNFPDRFSGHQFPNYSSELNVNALLLGDSALYLCASSLRGNNQPQHFGDGTRLSIL.

As for this clone: The germline gene is not matched at one end of the junction; a read error may be the cause. V gene TRBV13 combines with J gene TRBJ1-2; D gene ambiguous. The length of the CDR3 is 13 residues. In germline, CDR1 is PRHDT, CDR2 FYEKMQ (reference sequence). The CDR3 protein is CATSLRLNYGYTF. As DNA, the CDR3 is TGTGCCACCAGCTTAAGGCTTAACTATGGCTACACCTTC. Supplemented by reference TRBV13 and TRBJ1-2, the full variable domain reads AAGVIQSPRHLIKEKRETATLKCYPIPRHDTVYWYQQGPGQDPQFLISFYEKMQSDKGSIPDRFSAQQFSDYHSELNMSSLELGDSALYFCATSLRLNYGYTFGSGTRLTVV.

This chain joins TRBV7-9 and TRBJ2-7; D possibly corresponds to TRBD2 (5 bases). Deletions cut 3 bases from V and 2 bases from J, with 11 bases between. Germline V gene data show CDR1 as SEHNR and CDR2 as FQNEAQ (reference sequence). This CDR3 is built from 14 residues. The CDR3 region is CASSFGLTTYEQYF. CDR3 nucleotide sequence: TGTGCCAGCAGCTTTGGACTGACGACCTACGAGCAGTACTTC.

Remarks on this clone: The sample has other DNA sequences that encode this CDR3 too. The chain employs TRBV9 and TRBJ2-5; D gene unclear. Germline CDR1 is SGDLS and CDR2 is YYNGEE. This CDR3 comprises 12 residues. The V gene lost 2 bases and the J gene lost 5 bases, with 7 bases spanning the gap. The CDR3 DNA follows: TGTGCCAGCAGCGTCGGTTCGGAGACCCAGTACTTC. Protein sequence: CASSVGSETQYF.

V usage is TRBV28 and J usage is TRBJ1-2; 11 nucleotides line up with TRBD1. V shed 7 bases and J 3 bases; nucleotides not matched to a gene: 7. CDR1 and CDR2 (germline): MDHEN, SYDVKM. The CDR3 is 15 residues long. CDR3 nucleotide sequence: TGTGCCAGCACCTCCGGACAGGGGGCTTACTATGGCTACACCTTC. It yields the protein CASTSGQGAYYGYTF.

The chain uses TRBV5-1 and TRBJ2-1; 10 nucleotides match TRBD2. The CDR3 runs to 14 residues. The germline V gene encodes CDR1 SGHRS and CDR2 YFSETQ. V was clipped by 4 bases and J by 10 bases; unmatched bases: 8. CDR3 sequence: CASSTLAGGVEQFF. In DNA, the CDR3 is TGCGCCAGCAGCACCTTAGCGGGAGGCGTCGAGCAGTTCTTC.

The chain carries TRBV10-3 and TRBJ1-5; D may be TRBD1 (6 bases). The length of the CDR3 is 13 residues. V lost 6 bases to trimming and J lost 3 bases, with 9 bases between them. The germline CDR1 and CDR2 sequences are ENHRY and SYGVKD. CDR3 amino acids: CAIRGGSNQPQHF. CDR3 nucleotides: TGTGCCATCAGGGGGGGCTCCAATCAGCCCCAGCATTTT.

The chain uses TRBV21-1 and TRBJ2-1. TRBV21-1 is annotated as a pseudogene. The CDR3 extends over 15 amino acids. CDR3 sequence reads: CASSARDHHGDEQFF. CDR3 nucleotides: TGTGCCAGCAGCGCCAGGGACCATCATGGCGATGAGCAGTTCTTC.

V usage is TRBV28 and J usage is TRBJ2-3; 9 positions agree with TRBD2. The ends lost 3 bases at V and 1 base at J; junction bases unmatched: 5. Germline values: CDR1 MDHEN, CDR2 SYDVKM. The CDR3 totals 16 residues. CDR3 sequence reads: CASSFALAGGTDTQYF. CDR3 bases: TGTGCCAGCAGTTTCGCTTTAGCGGGGGGCACAGATACGCAGTATTTT.

The genes are TRBV5-8 and TRBJ1-3, with TRBD1 matching 7 bases. The CDR3 spans 14 residues. J lost 0 bases, V lost 4 bases, and 1 base had no gene match. CDR1 is SGHTS, CDR2 YDEGEE, per germline. In DNA form, the CDR3 reads TGTGCCAGCAGCCGGACAGGCTCTGGAAACACCATATATTTT. Protein product: CASSRTGSGNTIYF.

The gene calls are TRBV27 and TRBJ2-7; no definite D call. The CDR3 spans 10 residues. Germline V lookup: CDR1 MNHEY, CDR2 SMNVEV (reference sequence). Trimming stripped 7 bases from V and 3 bases from J, with 4 bases between. DNA for the CDR3: TGTGCCAGCACCCTCTACGAGCAGTACTTC. Encoded protein: CASTLYEQYF.

The chain recombines TRBV2 with TRBJ2-5, with D perhaps TRBD2 (8 bases). The V gene lost 3 bases and the J gene lost 0 bases, with 17 bases spanning the gap. The CDR3 sequence is 17 residues long. Germline V gene sequence: CDR1 SNHLY, CDR2 FYNNEI. This CDR3 is CASSDAGRGPYQETQYF. CDR3 in DNA: TGTGCCAGCAGTGATGCCGGGAGGGGGCCGTACCAAGAGACCCAGTACTTC.

V and J are TRBV4-2 and TRBJ2-5; the D gene is possibly TRBD1 (5 bases). CDR3 length: 13 amino acids. The germline V and J ends were trimmed by 4 bases and 5 bases, with 11 bases remaining between them. Germline-derived CDR1 and CDR2 are LGHNA and YNFKEQ. DNA for the CDR3: TGTGCCAGCAGCCGGGATACAGGTGAGACCCAGTACTTC. It encodes CASSRDTGETQYF.

The chain couples TRBV11-2 to TRBJ2-5; 8 bases map to TRBD1. Trimming cost V 1 base and J 5 bases; bases outside gene matches: 6. Germline V lookup: CDR1 SGHAT, CDR2 FQNNGV. This CDR3 region has 15 residues. The CDR3 nucleotides read TGTGCCAGCAGCTTAGCCCGGACAGGGCTGGAGACCCAGTACTTC. This codes for CASSLARTGLETQYF.

The V and J genes are TRBV7-8 and TRBJ2-1, with 8 bases that match TRBD2. The CDR3 has 15 amino acids. The J segment lost 2 bases and the V segment lost 4 bases, leaving 4 bases of the junction unmatched. In germline, CDR1 is SGHVS, CDR2 FQNEAQ. The CDR3 sequence is CASSSVAGPYNEQFF. The CDR3 DNA follows: TGTGCCAGCAGCTCGGTAGCGGGACCCTACAATGAGCAGTTCTTC.